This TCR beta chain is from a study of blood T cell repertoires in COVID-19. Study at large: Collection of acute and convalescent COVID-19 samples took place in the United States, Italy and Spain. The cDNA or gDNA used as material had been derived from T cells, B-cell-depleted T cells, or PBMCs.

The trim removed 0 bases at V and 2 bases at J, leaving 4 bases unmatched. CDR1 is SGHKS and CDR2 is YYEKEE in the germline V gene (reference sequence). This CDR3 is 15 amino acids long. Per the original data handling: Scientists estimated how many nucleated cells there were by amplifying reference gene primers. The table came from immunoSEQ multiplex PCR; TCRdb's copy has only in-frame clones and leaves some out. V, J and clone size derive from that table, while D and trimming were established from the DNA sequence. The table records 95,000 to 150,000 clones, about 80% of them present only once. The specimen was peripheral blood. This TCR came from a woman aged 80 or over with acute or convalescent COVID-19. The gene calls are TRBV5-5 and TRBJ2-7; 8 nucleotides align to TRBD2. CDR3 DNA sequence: TGTGCCAGCAGCTTGGTAGCGGGGTGGACCTACGAGCAGTACTTC. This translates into CASSLVAGWTYEQYF.